This entry features one TCR beta chain sequence. No cognate antigen has been identified for it. Qualities for individual bases were not recorded, and no much larger clone is one base off. This sample is part of a study of a mutant IDH1 vaccine in newly diagnosed glioma (dated by TCRdb to the early 2020s). Regarding the complete study: Of the approximately 35 treated patients, approximately 60% were male and around 38% were female, and a mean age of approximately 40 years was recorded. Prior to enrollment, patients had been given standard therapy consisting of radiotherapy alone, temozolomide alone, or radiochemotherapy with temozolomide, with the combination given to most patients. Six visits were used for peripheral blood collection: V03 (baseline), V05, V07, V10, V12 and V13. Longitudinal TCRB deep sequencing was performed for about two dozen treated patients wherever samples were available for exploratory analyses. The investigation overall reported the following: According to the authors, sample limitations meant that analyses of patient blood samples could not be reproduced. Availability determined which PBMC samples were chosen for TCRB deep sequencing. Changes in the top peripheral T cell clonotypes picked up by TCRB sequencing did not appear to be linked to pseudoprogression. Immune responses induced by the vaccine were seen in about 93% of patients across multiple MHC alleles.

Library preparation used the immunoSEQ multiplex PCR assay. Rearranged TCR beta chain sequences were amplified using the hsTCRB Kit according to the manufacturer's protocol. TCRB libraries were sequenced on an Illumina MiSeq. Per the authors' processing: The kit vendor's proprietary platform handled demultiplexing, trimming and gene mapping. Drawn from immuneACCESS, this table holds only the in-frame rearrangements with V and J called that TCRdb kept. Clones are partly lost; checked studies trace under half to an unresolved V gene and leave the rest unexplained. V and J calls plus clone size are reproduced from that table; the DNA served to infer D and trimming. A total of roughly 50,000 clones appear in this sample, roughly 80% of them only once. The ten top clones hold about 19% of the sample. The time point label of this sample denotes: baseline, week 1 (first vaccination visit). Interpreted using the paper, the treatment or condition label stands for: pre-vaccination baseline after standard-of-care therapy. Donors had newly diagnosed WHO grade 3 or 4 IDH1-mutant astrocytomas with loss of nuclear ATRX. The samples were drawn from NOA16, a multicentre, single-arm, open-label phase I trial in Germany that tested a mutant IDH1 peptide vaccine in humans for the first time. For immunogenicity testing, the blood drawn at visit V03 was used as the baseline sample. The DNeasy Blood and Tissue Kit was used to extract genomic DNA from EDTA blood for TCRB sequencing.

Including the terminal cysteine and phenylalanine, the CDR3 comprises 18 residues. Only the CDR3 region is kept as DNA, spanning 54 bases read in frame from base 1. The junction carries 20 bases between V and J, which are trimmed by 6 bases and 2 bases respectively. Looking up the germline V gene yields CDR1 SGHVS and CDR2 FNYEAQ. The specimen comprised PBMCs, sampled from a glioma patient treated with radiotherapy, temozolomide or both. The clonotype was recovered from a man aged 18 to 30 with glioma. The chain employs TRBV7-6 and TRBJ1-6, with no reliable assignment of the D segment. The CDR3 loop reads CASSTFLTTGTYNSPLHF. The DNA reads as follows: TGTGCCAGCAGTACCTTTCTCACCACCGGGACCTATAATTCACCCCTCCACTTT.